This T cell receptor (beta chain) was retrieved from a study of CD8+CD57+ T cells in acquired aplastic anemia. Study details: Sorted CD4+ and CD8+ cells gave an average of roughly 3.2 ug of DNA. Study-wide results and caveats: A significant difference in CD8+ Simpson's diversity between patients and controls was not found.

Flow cytometry had shown expanded CD8+CD57+ cells in the patients chosen for sequencing. Severe acquired aplastic anemia was present in all patients. Profiles of TCR beta VDJ and CDR3 were generated from a genomic DNA template. TCRdb recomputed calls from the reads with MiXCR, one row per CDR3 protein. The table has hundreds of thousands of distinct CDR3 sequences, around 30% seen once; the top ten hold less than 1%. This CDR3 spans 13 amino acids. Per the germline V gene, CDR1 is WNHNN and CDR2 is SYGVQD (reference sequence). V was shortened by 4 bases and J by 0 bases, with 6 bases between the two germline ends. This clonotype has at least ten counts. The antigen is not known.

V is TRBV10-1 and J is TRBJ1-1, with TRBD1 as a possible D gene (6 bases). Sequenced material: sorted CD4+, CD8+, or CD8+CD57+ T cells (not recorded which) from PBMCs. The origin of this receptor is a human donor with aplastic anemia. CDR3 region: CASSGDMNTEAFF. The CDR3 DNA is TGCGCCAGCAGTGGGGACATGAACACTGAAGCTTTCTTT.